The 2 T cell receptor beta chains given below trace back to one sample, sequenced in a study of identical twins. Using its own MiXCR run on the 5' RACE reads, TCRdb lists one record per CDR3 protein. The repertoire consists of some 250,000 distinct CDR3 sequences, with over 5.5% occurring once and the leading ten covering 14% to 15%. In addition, the sample was reused for a study of T cells expressing NK-cell markers.

The sequencing sample was made of CD8+ T cells sorted from blood. All receptors derive from a woman under 30 in good health.

This clonotype showed up many times. V is TRBV5-1 and J is TRBJ2-4; D remains ambiguous. Trimming left V 4 bases short and J 9 bases short, with 11 bases between. The CDR3 loop spans 12 amino acids. Germline V gene lookup returns CDR1 SGHRS and CDR2 YFSETQ. This chain's CDR3 is CASSPQDGIQYF. The CDR3 DNA is TGCGCCAGCAGCCCCCAGGATGGCATTCAGTACTTC.

The rearrangement links TRBV9 to TRBJ1-4; D unclear. V gave up 4 bases and J gave up 11 bases, with 9 bases separating them. The CDR3 has 11 amino acids. Germline assignment: CDR1 SGDLS and CDR2 YYNGEE. This chain's CDR3 is CASSSGGKLFF. CDR3 nucleotides: TGTGCCAGCAGCTCGGGTGGGAAACTGTTTTTT. The full variable domain, in which reference TRBV9 and TRBJ1-4 provide the parts outside the CDR3, is DSGVTQTPKHLITATGQRVTLRCSPRSGDLSVYWYQQSLDQGLQFLIQYYNGEERAKGNILERFSAQQFPDLHSELNLSSLELGDSALYFCASSSGGKLFFGSGTQLSVL.